What follows are 13 T cell receptor beta chains derived from one specimen sequenced in a study of radiotherapy plus CTLA-4 blockade in lung cancer. Sequencing was performed with immunoSEQ multiplex PCR; in TCRdb, only in-frame clones are kept and a portion is missing. Of 30,000 to 45,000 clones detected, over 60% appear once; the ten largest clones hold about a tenth. Here the sequenced sample was peripheral blood, taken from a patient treated with radiotherapy plus ipilimumab. Source of these receptors: a human donor with non-small cell lung cancer who had stable disease on radiotherapy plus ipilimumab.

The chain combines TRBV7-2 with TRBJ1-2; unclear D gene. Germline CDR1 and CDR2: SGHTA and FQGNSA. Between the trimmed V and J ends, which lost 1 base and 4 bases, there was a span of 10 bases. CDR3 size: 14 residues. CDR3 nucleotides: TGTGCCAGCAGCTTAGAGGCGGGGTTCTATGGCTACACCTTC. It yields the protein CASSLEAGFYGYTF.

This clone was seen once. The CDR3 here is CASSPQAVPAEAFF. CDR3 in DNA: TGTGCCAGCTCACCCCAGGCAGTCCCGGCTGAAGCTTTCTTT. The rearrangement uses TRBV18 and TRBJ1-1; no clear D gene. Germline V gene data show CDR1 as KGHSH and CDR2 as LQKENI. V lost 3 bases to trimming and J lost 6 bases, with 14 bases between them. The CDR3 spans 14 residues.

This clone has just one count. V gene TRBV2 combines with J gene TRBJ2-2; 7 bases match TRBD1. CDR1 is SNHLY and CDR2 is FYNNEI in the germline V gene. After removal of 7 bases from V and 7 bases from J, the junction contained 9 bases not matched to a gene. The CDR3 has 14 residues. The CDR3 DNA reads TGTGCCAGCAAACAGGGGTACTCCAACGGGGAGCTGTTTTTT. Amino acid sequence: CASKQGYSNGELFF.

The chain employs TRBV19 and TRBJ1-2; D not certain. Trimming stripped 3 bases from V and 4 bases from J, with 18 bases between. This CDR3 has 16 amino acids. The V gene's germline CDR1 is LNHDA and CDR2 SQIVND (reference sequence). The CDR3 sequence: CASSIPGAQRSYGYTF. CDR3 in DNA: TGTGCCAGTAGTATCCCGGGAGCCCAGAGGAGCTATGGCTACACCTTC. Variable domain in full (rest from reference TRBV19 and TRBJ1-2): DGGITQSPKYLFRKEGQNVTLSCEQNLNHDAMYWYRQDPGQGLRLIYYSQIVNDFQKGDIAEGYSVSREKKESFPLTVTSAQKNPTAFYLCASSIPGAQRSYGYTFGSGTRLTVV.

The chain recombines TRBV5-6 with TRBJ1-5; 8 bases map to TRBD1. Germline values: CDR1 SGHDT, CDR2 YYEEEE. The CDR3 totals 16 residues. J gave up 5 bases and V 4 bases, and 11 bases lay outside the gene matches. The DNA for the CDR3 is TGTGCCAGCAGCGTTACAGGGGGTGGCGGGTATCAGCCCCAGCATTTT. Its translation: CASSVTGGGGYQPQHF.

The chain recombines TRBV19 with TRBJ2-1, with D possibly being TRBD2 (6 bases). The V end lost 6 bases, the J end lost 6 bases, and 9 bases lay between the germline ends. This CDR3 has 12 residues. The germline gives CDR1 LNHDA, CDR2 SQIVND (reference sequence). In nucleotides, the CDR3 is TGTGCCAGTAGCCGGGACTTCAATGAGCAGTTCTTC. Its translation: CASSRDFNEQFF. Combining the CDR3 with reference TRBV19 and TRBJ2-1 gives the whole variable domain DGGITQSPKYLFRKEGQNVTLSCEQNLNHDAMYWYRQDPGQGLRLIYYSQIVNDFQKGDIAEGYSVSREKKESFPLTVTSAQKNPTAFYLCASSRDFNEQFFGPGTRLTVL.

This rearrangement joins TRBV29-1 to TRBJ2-5; tentative D call: TRBD1 (6 bases). The germline V gene has CDR1 SQVTM and CDR2 ANQGSEA. This CDR3 has 12 amino acids. Trimming cost V 3 bases and J 5 bases, with 10 bases left between them. CDR3: CSVDGRGETQYF. As DNA, the CDR3 is TGCAGCGTTGATGGCAGGGGTGAGACCCAGTACTTC.

The CDR3 reads CASSSSQGRSEKLFF. The CDR3 nucleotides are TGTGCCAGCAGCTCATCACAGGGTAGAAGTGAAAAACTGTTTTTT. The rearrangement links TRBV7-9 to TRBJ1-4; D is possibly TRBD1 (6 bases). In germline, CDR1 is SEHNR, CDR2 FQNEAQ (reference sequence). Trimming pared 4 bases from V and 7 bases from J, leaving 16 bases between. This CDR3 spans 15 amino acids.

The chain recombines TRBV5-8 with TRBJ2-1; the D gene is possibly TRBD2 (6 bases). The germline CDR1 and CDR2 sequences are SGHTS and YDEGEE. V dropped 0 bases and J dropped 7 bases, with 17 bases sitting between them. The CDR3 has 16 amino acids. In nucleotides, the CDR3 is TGTGCCAGCAGCTTGGGGACTAACACCCTAACAAATGAGCAGTTCTTC. Its translation: CASSLGTNTLTNEQFF.

This chain uses TRBV28 with TRBJ1-5; D not resolved. CDR3 size: 12 residues. The germline V gene encodes CDR1 MDHEN and CDR2 SYDVKM. Trimming pared 6 bases from V and 10 bases from J, leaving 13 bases between. CDR3 amino acids: CASSDTALPQHF. CDR3 DNA sequence: TGTGCCAGCAGCGACACAGCACTTCCCCAGCATTTT.

This clone was detected a few times. The rearrangement joins TRBV5-5 to TRBJ1-4; D is perhaps TRBD1 (6 bases). The V end was cut by 3 bases, the J end by 5 bases, with 17 bases between. The CDR3 spans 16 residues. Germline assignment: CDR1 SGHKS and CDR2 YYEKEE (reference sequence). CDR3 in DNA: TGTGCCAGCAGCTCCCGGCCGACAGGCATAAATGAAAAACTGTTTTTT. Amino acids: CASSSRPTGINEKLFF.

The chain employs TRBV30 and TRBJ2-7, with 9 bases identical to TRBD1. The CDR3 sequence is 12 residues long. V shed 3 bases, J shed 3 bases, and the junction held 0 bases outside the gene matches. CDR1 and CDR2 from the germline V gene are GTSNPN and SVGIG (reference sequence). Here the CDR3 reads CAWRTGGYEQYF. The CDR3 coding sequence is TGTGCCTGGAGGACAGGGGGCTACGAGCAGTACTTC.

This sequence joins TRBV11-2 and TRBJ2-7; D not resolved. The length of the CDR3 is 13 residues. Germline V lookup: CDR1 SGHAT, CDR2 FQNNGV. V was shortened by 8 bases and J by 2 bases, with 13 bases between the two germline ends. The CDR3 nucleotides read TGTGCCAGCTCTCAGCAGCGCGCCTACGAGCAGTACTTC. It translates to CASSQQRAYEQYF.